The 23 T cell receptor beta chains reported below all come from one sample, sequenced in a study of tissue T cells after allogeneic stem cell transplantation (dated by TCRdb to 2021 to 2024). The intended sense of this specimen's time point label: recipient (host-origin) PBMCs collected before allo-HCT. The library came from the immunoSEQ multiplex PCR assay. This is the immuneACCESS table as TCRdb keeps it, with only in-frame sequences that have V and J called. A part of the clones is gone; compared with another copy, unresolved V genes explain less than half, and the rest is unexplained. Present in this sample are about 28,000 clones, 85% of which were seen just once. The top ten hold more than 3% of the sample. The source material was blood, sampled before transplantation. The receptors derive from a woman between 18 and 55 years old who later had graft-versus-host disease after an allogeneic stem cell transplant.

The chain employs TRBV3-1 (or the pseudogene TRBV3-2) and TRBJ2-1; unclear D gene. The V and J ends lost 0 bases and 10 bases respectively, with 16 bases between them. Germline V lookup: CDR1 LGHDT, CDR2 YNNKEL (reference sequence). This CDR3 has 15 amino acids. The chain's CDR3 is CASSQDRWPLNEQFF. The CDR3 bases are TGTGCCAGCAGCCAAGATCGGTGGCCACTTAACGAGCAGTTCTTC.

The chain is built from TRBV7-9 and TRBJ1-4, with 7 bases aligning to TRBD1. Germline V gene data show CDR1 as SEHNR and CDR2 as FQNEAQ (reference sequence). J gave up 5 bases and V 3 bases, and 6 bases lay outside the gene matches. CDR3 length equals 15 residues. The CDR3 loop reads CASSFQGQPNEKLFF. The CDR3, as DNA: TGTGCCAGCAGCTTTCAGGGACAGCCCAATGAAAAACTGTTTTTT. Based on the CDR3 plus reference TRBV7-9 and TRBJ1-4, the full variable domain is DTGVSQNPRHKITKRGQNVTFRCDPISEHNRLYWYRQTLGQGPEFLTYFQNEAQLEKSRLLSDRFSAERPKGSFSTLEIQRTEQGDSAMYLCASSFQGQPNEKLFFGSGTQLSVL.

The rearrangement links TRBV7-8 to TRBJ2-7, with D possibly matching TRBD2 (6 bases). The germline CDR1 and CDR2 sequences are SGHVS and FQNEAQ. The CDR3 consists of 14 residues. With 3 bases removed from V and 2 bases from J, the gap between germline ends came to 11 bases. The DNA of the CDR3 is TGTGCCAGCAGCTTGGGTCCGGGAGCCTACGAGCAGTACTTC. It yields the protein CASSLGPGAYEQYF.

J is TRBJ1-5 and V is TRBV9; D perhaps matches TRBD1 (5 bases). Germline CDR1 reads SGDLS; CDR2 reads YYNGEE. The ends were cut back, 0 bases at V and 4 bases at J, with 8 bases in the middle. CDR3 length: 14 residues. The CDR3 loop reads CASSVGGGNQPQHF. The DNA of the CDR3 is TGTGCCAGCAGCGTAGGGGGCGGGAATCAGCCCCAGCATTTT.

The J gene is TRBJ2-7, the V gene TRBV9; 9 bases agree with TRBD2. The CDR3 runs 15 residues. Trimming took 0 bases from V and 7 from J; bases not matched to a gene: 8. Germline lookup yields CDR1 SGDLS and CDR2 YYNGEE. The CDR3 coding sequence is TGTGCCAGCAGCGTAGCTAGCGGGGCCCGGGGGGAGCAGTACTTC. Amino acids: CASSVASGARGEQYF.

The chain recombines TRBV7-2 with TRBJ1-5, with unresolved D. From germline, CDR1 is SGHTA and CDR2 FQGNSA. The CDR3 is made up of 14 amino acids. V was trimmed by 1 base and J by 0 bases, leaving 4 bases between them. CDR3 DNA: TGTGCCAGCAGCTTAGACAATAGCAATCAGCCCCAGCATTTT. Residues: CASSLDNSNQPQHF.

The chain recombines TRBV25-1 with TRBJ1-2; D not certain. Germline V gene data show CDR1 as MGHDK and CDR2 as SYGVNS. This CDR3 has 13 amino acids. Trimming pared 8 bases from V and 8 bases from J, leaving 18 bases between. CDR3 nucleotides: TGTGCCAGCGCTGGTGGCAGCCACAACGGCTACACCTTC. Its translation is CASAGGSHNGYTF.

The chain uses TRBV6-2 or TRBV6-3 and TRBJ1-5; D is uncertain. Germline loops: CDR1 MNHEY, CDR2 SVGEGT. The CDR3 is 13 amino acids. V lost 0 bases, J lost 6 bases, and 6 bases lay in between. CDR3 nucleotides: TGTGCCAGCAGTTACTCGTCTGGTCAGCCCCAGCATTTT. This translates into CASSYSSGQPQHF.

This chain connects TRBV2 to TRBJ1-5; D might be TRBD1 (6 bases). There are 13 residues in the CDR3. V gave up 4 bases and J gave up 7 bases, with 11 bases separating them. Germline V gene sequence: CDR1 SNHLY, CDR2 FYNNEI. This chain's CDR3 is CASSGTEGQPQHF. CDR3 sequence (DNA): TGTGCCAGCAGTGGGACAGAAGGGCAGCCCCAGCATTTT.

The chain recombines TRBV5-4 with TRBJ2-7; 10 positions agree with TRBD1. This CDR3 contains 15 residues. CDR1 and CDR2 from the germline V gene are SGHNT and YYREEE (reference sequence). Trimming cost V 4 bases and J 4 bases; bases outside gene matches: 8. CDR3 DNA: TGTGCCAGCAGCCCGGACAGGGGGGTAAATTACGAGCAGTACTTC. Protein: CASSPDRGVNYEQYF.

This clone was seen a handful of times. The rearrangement uses TRBV18 and TRBJ1-5; 8 bases fit TRBD1. This CDR3 region has 18 residues. The J segment lost 0 bases and the V segment lost 3 bases, leaving 10 bases of the junction unmatched. Germline CDR1 reads KGHSH; CDR2 reads LQKENI. The CDR3 DNA reads as TGTGCCAGCTCACCCGGACAGGGAACCTATTATAGCAATCAGCCCCAGCATTTT. It specifies CASSPGQGTYYSNQPQHF.

The rearrangement uses TRBV6-5 and TRBJ1-2, with unresolved D. The length of the CDR3 is 13 residues. Germline V gene data show CDR1 as MNHEY and CDR2 as SVGAGI. V was clipped by 5 bases and J by 8 bases, with 15 bases between them. Written as DNA, the CDR3 is TGTGCCAGCAGTACTGGACCTCGCGGAGGCTACACCTTC. It is translated as CASSTGPRGGYTF.

V and J are TRBV7-2 and TRBJ1-2, with D possibly TRBD1 on 6 matching bases. This CDR3 comprises 15 residues. V was pared by 4 bases and J by 4 bases, with 16 bases between. Germline loops: CDR1 SGHTA, CDR2 FQGNSA. CDR3 DNA: TGTGCCAGCAGCTCGGGGGGGGGCATCAGCTATGGCTACACCTTC. Its translation: CASSSGGGISYGYTF. Variable domain in full (rest from reference TRBV7-2 and TRBJ1-2): GAGVSQSPSNKVTEKGKDVELRCDPISGHTALYWYRQSLGQGLEFLIYFQGNSAPDKSGLPSDRFSAERTGGSVSTLTIQRTQQEDSAVYLCASSSGGGISYGYTFGSGTRLTVV.

This chain joins TRBV6-1 and TRBJ2-7, with D perhaps TRBD2 (5 bases). Germline-derived CDR1 and CDR2 are MNHNS and SASEGT. The CDR3 spans 13 residues. Trimming took off 3 bases at V and 2 bases at J, with 8 bases between the two ends. This CDR3 is CASSEGETYEQYF. The DNA for the CDR3 is TGTGCCAGCAGTGAGGGAGAAACCTACGAGCAGTACTTC.

This chain uses TRBV6-5 with TRBJ1-2; tentative D call: TRBD1 (6 bases). Germline CDR1 reads MNHEY; CDR2 reads SVGAGI. Trimming cost V 6 bases and J 2 bases, with 13 bases left between them. The CDR3 contains 14 residues. CDR3 nucleotides: TGTGCCAGCAGAGCAGGACAGACAAACTATGGCTACACCTTC. It translates to CASRAGQTNYGYTF.

The genes are TRBV4-2 and TRBJ2-6; 7 nucleotides align to TRBD1. Germline V gives CDR1 LGHNA, CDR2 YNFKEQ. The CDR3 is made up of 17 amino acids. Unmatched junction bases numbered 4, after V lost 2 bases and J lost 0 bases. The CDR3 DNA reads as TGTGCCAGCAGCCAATGGGACAGCCGCTCTGGGGCCAACGTCCTGACTTTC. It yields the protein CASSQWDSRSGANVLTF.

The chain links TRBV6-5 to TRBJ1-1, with 7 positions matching TRBD1. The CDR3 covers 15 residues. Trimming at V came to 8 bases and at J to 2 bases, leaving 11 bases not matched to a gene. The germline V gene encodes CDR1 MNHEY and CDR2 SVGAGI. CDR3 coding DNA: TGTGCCAGCGATTCTCTTCAGGGGGGTAACACTGAAGCTTTCTTT. Encoded protein: CASDSLQGGNTEAFF.

The chain has TRBV4-2 and TRBJ1-5, with a weak D call TRBD1 (5 bases). There are 17 residues in the CDR3. In germline, CDR1 is LGHNA, CDR2 YNFKEQ. The V gene lost 0 bases and the J gene lost 5 bases, with 17 bases spanning the gap. For the CDR3, the DNA is TGTGCCAGCAGCCAAGATGAGGGACCGTCGAAGGATCAGCCCCAGCATTTT. It translates to CASSQDEGPSKDQPQHF.

V gene TRBV5-5 combines with J gene TRBJ2-2; the D gene could be TRBD1 or TRBD2 (6 bases each). V lost 1 base to trimming and J lost 8 bases, with 21 bases between them. The CDR3 consists of 17 residues. Germline V CDR1 and CDR2: SGHKS, YYEKEE (reference sequence). The CDR3 coding sequence is TGTGCCAGCAGCTTGTCGTCGTTGGGGGGCGCCCTAGGGGAGCTGTTTTTT. Its translation: CASSLSSLGGALGELFF.

The J gene is TRBJ1-1, the V gene TRBV6-5; no clear D gene. Germline V gene data show CDR1 as MNHEY and CDR2 as SVGAGI. The germline V and J ends were trimmed by 8 bases and 3 bases, with 13 bases remaining between them. The CDR3 contains 13 residues. For the CDR3, the DNA is TGTGCCAGCCCGGGCTTGGCAGACACTGAAGCTTTCTTT. Translation gives CASPGLADTEAFF.

The count of this clone is one. V and J are TRBV5-1 and TRBJ1-1; tentatively, D is TRBD1 (5 bases). With 0 bases removed from V and 8 bases from J, the gap between germline ends came to 8 bases. The CDR3 contains 12 residues. CDR1 SGHRS and CDR2 YFSETQ come from the germline V gene. CDR3 region: CASSLGAGEAFF. CDR3 nucleotides: TGCGCCAGCAGCTTGGGGGCAGGGGAAGCTTTCTTT.

The chain uses TRBV9 and TRBJ2-7; unclear D gene. This CDR3 comprises 14 residues. The germline V gene encodes CDR1 SGDLS and CDR2 YYNGEE. V was clipped by 2 bases and J by 2 bases, with 11 bases between them. The CDR3 DNA reads TGTGCCAGCAGCGTTAGTGAGCCTACCTACGAGCAGTACTTC. Residues: CASSVSEPTYEQYF.

The chain uses TRBV7-2 and TRBJ1-4; D is perhaps TRBD1 (6 bases). Trimming removed 1 base from V and 3 bases from J, with 15 bases in between. The CDR3 covers 17 residues. Looked up from germline, CDR1 is SGHTA and CDR2 is FQGNSA. CDR3 amino acids: CASSLVGGRFANEKLFF. CDR3 bases: TGTGCCAGCAGCTTAGTTGGGGGGCGATTCGCTAATGAAAAACTGTTTTTT.